This T cell receptor beta chain was observed in a study of PD-L1 blockade in urothelial cancer. Time point specified: pretreatment peripheral blood. The V end was cut by 5 bases, the J end by 5 bases, with 12 bases between. The germline V gene encodes CDR1 LGHNT and CDR2 FRNRAP. The CDR3 totals 13 residues. What went into each PCR as a spike was synthetic TCR analog templates. Assay: immunoSEQ multiplex PCR; the TCRdb copy retains only in-frame clones and omits some. Among more than 45,000 clones listed, about 68% were seen once. Sequencing used PBMCs, obtained around atezolizumab (anti-PD-L1) treatment. The chain is built from TRBV12-5 and TRBJ1-2, with a weak D call TRBD1 (6 bases). The receptor was derived from a man between 65 and 80 years old with urothelial cancer. The CDR3 protein is CASGPQGTYGYTF. The CDR3 DNA reads TGTGCTAGTGGTCCACAGGGAACGTATGGCTACACCTTC.